The 19 T cell receptor beta chains below come from one sample, sequenced in a study of neurological immune-mediated disorders. TCRdb re-called the 5' RACE reads with MiXCR, one entry per CDR3 protein. The sample lists about 48,000 distinct CDR3 sequences, 5.8% occurring once. The sequencing input was CD4+ T cells from blood. Receptor source: a woman between 18 and 29 years old with multiple sclerosis.

The table lists this clonotype with many counts. J is TRBJ1-1 and V is TRBV7-9, with a possible D match to TRBD1 (6 bases). Germline V lookup: CDR1 SEHNR, CDR2 FQNEAQ (reference sequence). Between the trimmed V and J ends, which lost 5 bases and 3 bases, there was a span of 10 bases. The CDR3 is 13 amino acids. The CDR3 sequence is CASSQGGYTEAFF. The CDR3, as DNA: TGTGCCAGCAGCCAAGGGGGTTACACTGAAGCTTTCTTT.

This clonotype has just a few counts. V and J are TRBV28 and TRBJ2-5; tentatively, D is TRBD2 (5 bases). CDR3 length: 17 residues. The germline V gene has CDR1 MDHEN and CDR2 SYDVKM. V shed 5 bases and J shed 5 bases, with 24 bases lying between them. This chain's CDR3 is CASSSPRIWARGETQYF. As DNA, the CDR3 is TGTGCCAGCAGTAGCCCTCGAATTTGGGCCCGAGGGGAGACCCAGTACTTC.

This clonotype was picked up many times. The gene calls are TRBV7-9 and TRBJ2-5, with D uncertain. The CDR3 totals 13 residues. CDR1 and CDR2 (germline): SEHNR, FQNEAQ (reference sequence). V was trimmed by 3 bases and J by 5 bases, leaving 10 bases between them. The chain's CDR3 is CASSFSGRETQYF. As DNA, the CDR3 is TGTGCCAGCAGCTTTTCTGGAAGGGAGACCCAGTACTTC. The full variable domain, rest sourced from reference TRBV7-9 and TRBJ2-5, is DTGVSQNPRHKITKRGQNVTFRCDPISEHNRLYWYRQTLGQGPEFLTYFQNEAQLEKSRLLSDRFSAERPKGSFSTLEIQRTEQGDSAMYLCASSFSGRETQYFGPGTRLLVL.

In its sample, this clonotype was seen many times. The V gene is TRBV7-9, the J gene TRBJ2-1, with TRBD1 identical over 9 bases. The germline V gene encodes CDR1 SEHNR and CDR2 FQNEAQ (reference sequence). The V and J ends lost 1 base and 14 bases, in that order; junction bases with no gene match: 12. There are 15 residues in the CDR3. The CDR3 loop reads CASSLDGTGRMLKFF. CDR3 nucleotides: TGTGCCAGCAGCTTAGATGGGACAGGGCGTATGTTAAAGTTCTTC.

This clonotype occurred many times. This chain joins TRBV6-5 and TRBJ2-5; D might be TRBD2 (7 bases). Germline CDR1 is MNHEY and CDR2 is SVGAGI. This CDR3 is 16 amino acids long. V lost 1 base and J 5 bases, leaving 17 bases between the germline ends. In DNA, the CDR3 is TGTGCCAGCAGTTACTACCATTCGGGGGGCCGGGAGACCCAGTACTTC. This sequence encodes CASSYYHSGGRETQYF.

In this sample, this clonotype turned up many times. The V gene is TRBV4-1, the J gene TRBJ2-5; TRBD2 matches at 7 bases. Germline CDR1 and CDR2: MGHRA and YSYEKL. The CDR3 spans 17 residues. V lost 0 bases to trimming and J lost 0 bases; unmatched junction nucleotides: 7. DNA for the CDR3: TGCGCCAGCAGCCAAGATCTCCGGGGAGGGTACCAAGAGACCCAGTACTTC. Protein sequence: CASSQDLRGGYQETQYF.

This clonotype was seen at least ten times. The rearrangement links TRBV20-1 to TRBJ1-3; maybe TRBD1 (6 bases). V was cut by 1 base and J by 5 bases, with 9 bases left in between. There are 13 residues in the CDR3. The germline V gene encodes CDR1 DFQATT and CDR2 SNEGSKA (reference sequence). The CDR3 sequence: CSARAGARNTIYF. In DNA form, the CDR3 reads TGCAGTGCTAGAGCAGGGGCACGAAACACCATATATTTT.

The sample holds many counts of this clonotype. The V gene is TRBV5-6, the J gene TRBJ2-3; unclear D gene. CDR1 SGHDT and CDR2 YYEEEE come from the germline V gene. V lost 4 bases to trimming and J lost 6 bases, with 6 bases between them. This CDR3 has 11 residues. The CDR3 is CASSVSDTQYF. The CDR3 DNA is TGTGCCAGCAGCGTCTCCGATACGCAGTATTTT.

Ten or more counts support this clonotype. The chain links TRBV5-1 to TRBJ2-3, with 9 bases aligning to TRBD1. The CDR3 sequence is 16 residues long. With 2 bases clipped from V and 4 bases from J, the junction kept 8 bases outside the gene matches. Germline lookup yields CDR1 SGHRS and CDR2 YFSETQ. The CDR3 DNA reads TGCGCCAGCAGCTTCGCGGGACAGGGAGTTGCAGATACGCAGTATTTT. It specifies CASSFAGQGVADTQYF.

This clonotype was counted between two and nine times. The chain has TRBV19 and TRBJ2-7; weak D call: TRBD2 (6 bases). V was pared by 6 bases and J by 7 bases, with 16 bases between. Germline lookup yields CDR1 LNHDA and CDR2 SQIVND (reference sequence). The CDR3 extends over 13 amino acids. This chain's CDR3 is CASSFDKRGEQYV. The CDR3 coding sequence is TGTGCCAGTAGCTTCGACAAACGGGGGGAGCAGTACGTC.

This clonotype showed up many times. V is TRBV27 and J is TRBJ1-1, with TRBD1 as a possible D gene (5 bases). There are 16 residues in the CDR3. Trimming removed 7 bases at V and 4 bases at J, with 22 bases between. Germline loops: CDR1 MNHEY, CDR2 SMNVEV (reference sequence). The CDR3 sequence is CASIVSVGAGGTEAFF. As DNA, the CDR3 is TGTGCCAGCATAGTCAGTGTAGGGGCGGGTGGCACTGAAGCTTTCTTT.

This clonotype was counted at least ten times. The J gene is TRBJ1-1, the V gene TRBV5-1; 10 positions agree with TRBD1. This CDR3 contains 15 residues. V lost 8 bases, J lost 4 bases, and 11 bases stayed unmatched. Germline CDR1 SGHRS, CDR2 YFSETQ. The CDR3 bases are TGCGCCAGTCGACAGGGGGCGGGTATTGTCACTGAAGCTTTCTTT. This encodes CASRQGAGIVTEAFF.

This clonotype showed up many times. The genes are TRBV12-3 or TRBV12-4 and TRBJ2-1, with D uncertain. The CDR3 covers 11 residues. Trimming left V 5 bases short and J 5 bases short, with 4 bases between. The CDR3 DNA sequence: TGTGCCAGCAGTCAACACAATGAGCAGTTCTTC. Translating gives CASSQHNEQFF.

The sample holds many counts of this clonotype. J is TRBJ2-1 and V is TRBV18; D may be TRBD1 or TRBD2 (5 bases each). This CDR3 spans 16 amino acids. CDR1 and CDR2 from the germline V gene are KGHSH and LQKENI. Trimming left V 3 bases short and J 5 bases short, with 17 bases between. CDR3 nucleotides: TGTGCCAGCTCACCCTATAGAGGGGTTCCGGACAATGAGCAGTTCTTC. The encoded protein is CASSPYRGVPDNEQFF.

This clonotype was seen at least ten times. The chain employs TRBV20-1 and TRBJ2-5; a weak D match, TRBD1 (5 bases). The germline V and J ends were trimmed by 4 bases and 2 bases, with 17 bases remaining between them. The CDR3 is 15 amino acids. Germline V gene data show CDR1 as DFQATT and CDR2 as SNEGSKA (reference sequence). The CDR3 DNA follows: TGCAGTGCTAAAGGGGCCCCCCCCCATCAAGAGACCCAGTACTTC. Its translation is CSAKGAPPHQETQYF.

This clonotype has at least ten counts. The V gene is TRBV27, the J gene TRBJ1-2, with D perhaps matching TRBD1 (5 bases). V was shortened by 5 bases and J by 1 base, with 11 bases between the two germline ends. CDR3 size: 14 residues. The germline CDR1 and CDR2 sequences are MNHEY and SMNVEV (reference sequence). The CDR3 DNA reads as TGTGCCAGCAGTCCCCGGGGGATTAACTATGGCTACACCTTC. Translated: CASSPRGINYGYTF.

This clonotype was detected only a few times. The chain uses TRBV7-2 and TRBJ2-3; 11 nucleotides line up with TRBD2. The V gene's germline CDR1 is SGHTA and CDR2 FQGNSA. The CDR3 has 15 amino acids. After removal of 1 base from V and 6 bases from J, the junction contained 3 bases not matched to a gene. This CDR3 is CASSLVAGGRDTQYF. The CDR3 DNA sequence: TGTGCCAGCAGCTTAGTAGCGGGAGGGCGGGATACGCAGTATTTT.

This clonotype has at least ten counts. The V and J genes are TRBV5-1 and TRBJ1-6; no clear D. The germline CDR1 and CDR2 sequences are SGHRS and YFSETQ. Trimming removed 4 bases at V and 5 bases at J, with 16 bases between. This CDR3 region has 16 residues. The CDR3 region is CASSQAGELNNSPLHF. Written as DNA, the CDR3 is TGCGCCAGCAGCCAGGCTGGGGAGCTTAATAATTCACCCCTCCACTTT.

This clonotype has at least ten counts. This chain joins TRBV5-1 and TRBJ1-2, with D possibly TRBD1 on 6 matching bases. The CDR3 contains 13 residues. Trimming cost V 5 bases and J 10 bases, with 18 bases left between them. Germline CDR1 reads SGHRS; CDR2 reads YFSETQ. This CDR3 is CASSFEQGRLYTF. As DNA, the CDR3 is TGCGCCAGCAGTTTTGAACAGGGCCGGCTCTACACCTTC.